The 17 T cell receptor beta chains below were found in one sample sequenced in a study of blood T cell repertoires in COVID-19. Using immunoSEQ multiplex PCR, the repertoire was profiled, and TCRdb retains in-frame clones only, with some absent. The sample holds approximately 300,000 clones, under 95% seen once. Sequencing used PBMCs or T cells enriched from blood (not recorded which). Receptors were obtained from a woman in her 30s who had recovered from COVID-19.

This clone came up once. The chain links TRBV19 to TRBJ1-2; tentative D call: TRBD1 (5 bases). The CDR3 is 16 residues long. Trimming cost V 2 bases and J 1 base, with 14 bases left between them. Germline V gives CDR1 LNHDA, CDR2 SQIVND (reference sequence). The CDR3 sequence: CASSIRGGTNNYGYTF. The CDR3 DNA is TGTGCCAGTAGTATACGCGGAGGGACTAATAACTATGGCTACACCTTC. Variable domain in full (rest from reference TRBV19 and TRBJ1-2): DGGITQSPKYLFRKEGQNVTLSCEQNLNHDAMYWYRQDPGQGLRLIYYSQIVNDFQKGDIAEGYSVSREKKESFPLTVTSAQKNPTAFYLCASSIRGGTNNYGYTFGSGTRLTVV.

This clone was counted a single time. The rearrangement joins TRBV23-1 to TRBJ2-7; a possible D gene is TRBD1 (6 bases). TRBV23-1 is known as an ORF, though its function is uncertain. V was shortened by 0 bases and J by 2 bases, with 14 bases between the two germline ends. The CDR3 has 16 amino acids. The CDR3 coding sequence is TGCGCCAGCAGTCAATCCCACCGGGACACCGCCTACGAGCAGTACTTC. Protein sequence: CASSQSHRDTAYEQYF.

This sequence joins TRBV4-1 and TRBJ2-1; 12 bases align to TRBD2. Germline V gives CDR1 MGHRA, CDR2 YSYEKL. The V gene end was trimmed by 2 bases and the J gene end by 5 bases; junction bases not matched to a gene: 10. CDR3 size: 18 residues. In nucleotides, the CDR3 is TGCGCCAGCAGCCAACTACCGGGACTAGCGGGCCTTAACAATGAGCAGTTCTTC. It codes for CASSQLPGLAGLNNEQFF.

CDR3 residues: CASSAPGDPLGEQYF. CDR3 coding DNA: TGTGCCAGCAGCGCCCCAGGGGACCCCTTGGGCGAGCAGTACTTC. V is TRBV11-1 and J is TRBJ2-7; tentative D call: TRBD1 (6 bases). The germline gives CDR1 SGHAT, CDR2 FQDESV (reference sequence). V was pared by 5 bases and J by 6 bases, with 20 bases between. This CDR3 comprises 15 residues.

The chain uses TRBV7-2 and TRBJ2-3; 10 positions match TRBD2. Unmatched junction bases numbered 12, after V lost 3 bases and J lost 6 bases. Germline CDR1 SGHTA, CDR2 FQGNSA. There are 17 residues in the CDR3. The CDR3 nucleotides are TGTGCCAGCAGCTTTGCGGGGAAGCGGGGGGGCCTGGATACGCAGTATTTT. Translated, it gives CASSFAGKRGGLDTQYF.

The V gene is TRBV27, the J gene TRBJ1-4; D gene uncertain. In germline, CDR1 is MNHEY, CDR2 SMNVEV (reference sequence). Deletions cut 3 bases from V and 3 bases from J, with 8 bases between. This CDR3 contains 14 residues. The CDR3 loop is CASSLYGSNEKLFF. The CDR3 DNA sequence: TGTGCCAGCAGTTTGTACGGTTCTAATGAAAAACTGTTTTTT.

This clone has only one observation. This chain connects TRBV19 to TRBJ1-3, with D perhaps matching TRBD1 (5 bases). There are 13 residues in the CDR3. Deletions cut 6 bases from V and 8 bases from J, with 14 bases between. Germline loops: CDR1 LNHDA, CDR2 SQIVND (reference sequence). The DNA for the CDR3 is TGTGCCAGTAGGCTTCGGGGGTCGGACACCATATATTTT. It is translated as CASRLRGSDTIYF.

This chain uses TRBV6-5 with TRBJ1-4; 8 bases are shared with TRBD1. Looked up from germline, CDR1 is MNHEY and CDR2 is SVGAGI. Losses at the gene ends were 5 bases for V and 7 bases for J; bases not matched to a gene: 6. The CDR3 totals 14 residues. The CDR3 sequence: CASSRTGSSEKLFF. CDR3 in DNA: TGTGCCAGCAGTAGGACAGGGAGCTCTGAAAAACTGTTTTTT.

The V and J genes are TRBV28 and TRBJ1-2; D remains unclear. Trimming pared 1 base from V and 3 bases from J, leaving 6 bases between. CDR1 is MDHEN and CDR2 is SYDVKM in the germline V gene. This CDR3 comprises 13 residues. The chain's CDR3 is CASSLLVDYGYTF. The DNA for the CDR3 is TGTGCCAGCAGTTTATTGGTAGACTATGGCTACACCTTC.

The gene calls are TRBV19 and TRBJ1-1; a weak D match, TRBD1 (6 bases). The germline V and J ends were trimmed by 8 bases and 0 bases, with 19 bases remaining between them. Germline CDR1 and CDR2: LNHDA and SQIVND (reference sequence). This CDR3 contains 16 residues. The CDR3 protein is CASARGGGGMNTEAFF. In DNA, the CDR3 is TGTGCCAGTGCGCGTGGCGGGGGCGGAATGAACACTGAAGCTTTCTTT. Complete variable domain (other parts from reference TRBV19 and TRBJ1-1): DGGITQSPKYLFRKEGQNVTLSCEQNLNHDAMYWYRQDPGQGLRLIYYSQIVNDFQKGDIAEGYSVSREKKESFPLTVTSAQKNPTAFYLCASARGGGGMNTEAFFGQGTRLTVV.

The rearrangement links TRBV23-1 to TRBJ2-7; TRBD1 matches at 9 bases. TRBV23-1 is sorted into the ORF group, with uncertain function. The J segment lost 5 bases and the V segment lost 6 bases, leaving 14 bases of the junction unmatched. CDR3 length: 16 amino acids. CDR3 nucleotide sequence: TGCGCCAGCAGCCGAACTCCGGGACAGGGTTCCCACGAGCAGTACTTC. Amino acid sequence: CASSRTPGQGSHEQYF.

The V call is TRBV7-2, the J call TRBJ2-2; no definite D call. V lost 3 bases, J lost 3 bases, and 5 bases lay in between. Germline CDR1 reads SGHTA; CDR2 reads FQGNSA. This CDR3 is built from 13 residues. This CDR3 is CASSFQYTGELFF. The CDR3, as DNA: TGTGCCAGCAGCTTCCAATACACCGGGGAGCTGTTTTTT. Drawing the rest from reference TRBV7-2 and TRBJ2-2, the complete variable domain is GAGVSQSPSNKVTEKGKDVELRCDPISGHTALYWYRQSLGQGLEFLIYFQGNSAPDKSGLPSDRFSAERTGGSVSTLTIQRTQQEDSAVYLCASSFQYTGELFFGEGSRLTVL.

The chain employs TRBV6-1 and TRBJ2-3; D is unclear. Germline V CDR1 and CDR2: MNHNS, SASEGT. The V gene lost 0 bases and the J gene lost 2 bases, with 12 bases spanning the gap. CDR3 length: 16 amino acids. CDR3 residues: CASSEARLPNTDTQYF. The DNA for the CDR3 is TGTGCCAGCAGTGAAGCGAGGCTACCCAACACAGATACGCAGTATTTT.

This clone was seen once. V and J are TRBV5-1 and TRBJ2-2; D not resolved. Per germline, CDR1 SGHRS and CDR2 YFSETQ. There are 16 residues in the CDR3. V was pared by 1 base and J by 1 base, with 11 bases between. CDR3 coding DNA: TGCGCCAGCAGCTTGCTTGCGGTTAAGAACACCGGGGAGCTGTTTTTT. Residues: CASSLLAVKNTGELFF.

This sequence joins TRBV24-1 and TRBJ2-1, with 12 bases lining up with TRBD2. This CDR3 region has 18 residues. V dropped 0 bases and J dropped 8; count of bases not matched to a gene: 10. The germline gives CDR1 KGHDR, CDR2 SFDVKD. CDR3 loop: CATSDLPQTSGRIDEQFF. The CDR3 DNA sequence: TGTGCCACCAGTGATTTGCCCCAAACTAGCGGGAGGATCGATGAGCAGTTCTTC.

The rearrangement joins TRBV7-9 to TRBJ2-3, with 7 bases that match TRBD2. The CDR3 has 14 residues. Per the germline V gene, CDR1 is SEHNR and CDR2 is FQNEAQ (reference sequence). V lost 5 bases and J lost 5; bases outside the gene matches: 7. The CDR3 sequence is CASSPQGEGDTQYF. The CDR3 DNA follows: TGTGCCAGCAGCCCGCAAGGGGAGGGAGATACGCAGTATTTT.

The V call is TRBV11-3, the J call TRBJ1-1, with D hard to call. Germline-derived CDR1 and CDR2 are SGHNT and YENEEA. The CDR3 contains 11 residues. Trimming took 6 bases from V and 3 from J, leaving 5 bases between them. The CDR3 region is CASSRDTEAFF. CDR3 DNA sequence: TGTGCCAGCAGTCGCGACACTGAAGCTTTCTTT.